The 30 T cell receptor beta chains below were found in one sample sequenced in a study of blood T cells in healthy people across ages. A second PCR of about 6 to 11 cycles used a sample-barcoded 5' primer and a J-beta primer mix. One entry per CDR3 protein, called by TCRdb with MiXCR from the 5' RACE reads. This table has 650,000 to 800,000 distinct CDR3 sequences, more than 45% appearing once. Source material: blood. The receptors originated from a woman over 75 in good health.

The chain couples TRBV19 to TRBJ2-2; tentatively, D is TRBD2 (6 bases). The germline gives CDR1 LNHDA, CDR2 SQIVND (reference sequence). V was pared by 2 bases and J by 5 bases, with 9 bases between. The CDR3 runs 14 residues. Written as DNA, the CDR3 is TGTGCCAGTAGTATAAGACGGGGGACCGGGGAGCTGTTTTTT. Translating gives CASSIRRGTGELFF.

Ten or more counts support this clonotype. The V call is TRBV20-1, the J call TRBJ2-3; 9 bases are a match to TRBD2. Unmatched junction bases numbered 7, after V lost 5 bases and J lost 1 base. The length of the CDR3 is 15 residues. Germline V lookup: CDR1 DFQATT, CDR2 SNEGSKA (reference sequence). Written as DNA, the CDR3 is TGCAGTGCTTCAGTGAGACTAGCGGGCACAGATACGCAGTATTTT. Translation: CSASVRLAGTDTQYF.

This clonotype was seen a single time. The V call is TRBV6-5, the J call TRBJ2-7; the match to TRBD1 covers 8 bases. V lost 6 bases, J lost 5 bases, and 12 bases stayed unmatched. Germline CDR1 and CDR2: MNHEY and SVGAGI. This CDR3 is built from 15 residues. This CDR3 is CASSLDRGLSHEQYF. CDR3 bases: TGTGCCAGCAGCCTTGACAGGGGCTTGTCCCACGAGCAGTACTTC.

Concerning this clonotype: A much larger clone lies one base from this, so it may be a read error. This sequence joins TRBV6-6 and TRBJ2-1, with D possibly matching TRBD1 (5 bases). The germline V gene has CDR1 MNHNY and CDR2 SVGAGI (reference sequence). V was clipped by 10 bases and J by 7 bases, with 20 bases between them. The CDR3 is made up of 14 amino acids. Here the CDR3 reads CANRSPPHGNEQFF. Here the CDR3 DNA reads TGTGCCAACAGGAGCCCCCCTCATGGAAATGAGCAGTTCTTC.

The table lists this clonotype with a few counts. The rearrangement links TRBV5-1 to TRBJ2-7; D is undetermined. The CDR3 contains 13 residues. Germline V gene sequence: CDR1 SGHRS, CDR2 YFSETQ. V was shortened by 7 bases and J by 7 bases, with 18 bases between the two germline ends. CDR3 sequence: CASQRAANNEQYF. For the CDR3, the DNA is TGCGCCAGCCAAAGGGCCGCGAACAATGAGCAGTACTTC.

This clonotype was detected only a few times. The CDR3 region has the DNA TGCAGTGCTAGAAGCCGTGGGGTTTTCTTCTCCTACGAGCAGTACTTC. Translated, it gives CSARSRGVFFSYEQYF. The chain carries TRBV20-1 and TRBJ2-7; D is uncertain. From germline, CDR1 is DFQATT and CDR2 SNEGSKA (reference sequence). The ends were cut back, 2 bases at V and 0 bases at J, with 17 bases in the middle. The CDR3 contains 16 residues.

In the case of this clonotype: One end of the junction is discordant with germline, which a read error may explain. The rearrangement links TRBV29-1 to TRBJ1-5, with unresolved D. This CDR3 is 13 amino acids long. Germline assignment: CDR1 SQVTM and CDR2 ANQGSEA. CDR3 sequence (DNA): TGCAGCGTGGGCGACTATAGCAATCAGCCCCGGCATTTT. It translates to CSVGDYSNQPRHF.

This clonotype was counted at least ten times. This rearrangement joins TRBV4-2 to TRBJ2-5, with D unresolved. The germline V gene encodes CDR1 LGHNA and CDR2 YNFKEQ. This CDR3 region has 15 residues. Trimming pared 0 bases from V and 7 bases from J, leaving 15 bases between. For the CDR3, the DNA is TGTGCCAGCAGCCAAGATAGAGCTCTCCCGGGGACCCAGTACTTC. Residues: CASSQDRALPGTQYF.

This clonotype showed up just a few times. The chain carries TRBV7-9 and TRBJ2-1; D uncertain. Per germline, CDR1 SEHNR and CDR2 FQNEAQ (reference sequence). This CDR3 has 15 residues. The ends were cut back, 1 base at V and 6 bases at J, with 13 bases in the middle. The DNA of the CDR3 is TGTGCCAGCAGCTTAGTAAGCCGACCGGCCAATGAGCAGTTCTTC. Translating it yields CASSLVSRPANEQFF.

In its sample, this clonotype was seen a few times. The rearrangement joins TRBV3-1 to TRBJ2-1; D not certain. This CDR3 is built from 13 residues. The V gene's germline CDR1 is LGHDT and CDR2 YNNKEL (reference sequence). Trimming removed 4 bases at V and 9 bases at J, with 13 bases between. The CDR3: CASSPDQKGEQFF. The DNA for the CDR3 is TGTGCCAGCAGCCCTGACCAGAAGGGTGAGCAGTTCTTC.

Only a few counts were recorded for this clonotype. CDR3 DNA sequence: TGTGCCAGCAGTTTACGGCGGGGGAACCAAGAGACCCAGTACTTC. Amino acids: CASSLRRGNQETQYF. The J gene is TRBJ2-5, the V gene TRBV28; 7 bases agree with TRBD2. Per germline, CDR1 MDHEN and CDR2 SYDVKM. V gave up 2 bases and J gave up 0 bases; unmatched junction bases: 3. This CDR3 is built from 15 residues.

In this sample, this clonotype turned up many times. This chain links TRBV2 with TRBJ2-5; tentative D call: TRBD1 (6 bases). Germline CDR1 and CDR2: SNHLY and FYNNEI. CDR3 length equals 13 residues. V was trimmed by 3 bases and J by 5 bases, leaving 10 bases between them. In DNA form, the CDR3 reads TGTGCCAGCAGTGATGGCACAGGGGAGACCCAGTACTTC. It specifies CASSDGTGETQYF.

J is TRBJ1-2 and V is TRBV3-1, with no clear D. Per germline, CDR1 LGHDT and CDR2 YNNKEL (reference sequence). The CDR3 contains 13 residues. V was pared by 0 bases and J by 4 bases, with 6 bases between. CDR3 amino acids: CASSQDEGYGYTF. The CDR3 region has the DNA TGTGCCAGCAGCCAAGATGAAGGCTATGGCTACACCTTC. The variable domain in full, completed from reference TRBV3-1 and TRBJ1-2, reads DTAVSQTPKYLVTQMGNDKSIKCEQNLGHDTMYWYKQDSKKFLKIMFSYNNKELIINETVPNRFSPKSPDKAHLNLHINSLELGDSAVYFCASSQDEGYGYTFGSGTRLTVV.

The rearrangement links TRBV20-1 to TRBJ2-5, with 7 nucleotides matching TRBD1. Per the germline V gene, CDR1 is DFQATT and CDR2 is SNEGSKA (reference sequence). Trimming took 5 bases from V and 5 from J; bases not matched to a gene: 5. This CDR3 has 12 residues. The CDR3 DNA reads TGCAGTGCTGCGGACAGGTTGGAGACCCAGTACTTC. This encodes CSAADRLETQYF.

The chain recombines TRBV9 with TRBJ2-6; a weak D match, TRBD2 (6 bases). The V end was cut by 4 bases, the J end by 0 bases, with 14 bases between. The CDR3 is 17 residues long. CDR1 SGDLS and CDR2 YYNGEE come from the germline V gene. This CDR3 reads CASSPSTRSSGANVLTF. The DNA for the CDR3 is TGTGCCAGCAGCCCCTCGACTAGATCCTCTGGGGCCAACGTCCTGACTTTC.

This clonotype was picked up a small number of times. This chain links TRBV20-1 with TRBJ1-2; TRBD1 is a possible D gene (5 bases). CDR1 DFQATT and CDR2 SNEGSKA come from the germline V gene (reference sequence). V was shortened by 4 bases and J by 3 bases, with 9 bases between the two germline ends. The CDR3 spans 12 residues. The CDR3 protein is CSATGGDYGYTF. The CDR3 DNA sequence: TGCAGTGCTACTGGGGGTGACTATGGCTACACCTTC.

The chain carries TRBV6-4 and TRBJ2-4; TRBD2 matches at 8 bases. Germline CDR1 reads MRHNA; CDR2 reads SNTAGT. Trimming at V came to 3 bases and at J to 13 bases, leaving 11 bases not matched to a gene. The CDR3 has 14 amino acids. The CDR3 sequence: CASSERGDYNEQYF. The CDR3 DNA reads TGTGCCAGCAGTGAGCGGGGGGACTACAATGAGCAGTACTTC.

As regards this clonotype: A much larger clone is a single base away; this may be a read error. This chain uses TRBV9 with TRBJ2-1; the match to TRBD1 covers 8 bases. CDR3 length: 15 amino acids. Germline lookup yields CDR1 SGDLS and CDR2 YYNGEE. After removal of 3 bases from V and 13 bases from J, the junction contained 15 bases not matched to a gene. The CDR3 DNA follows: TGTGCCAGCAGCGGCCCCGGACAGGGAGAAGAGACCCAGTTCTTC. Its translation is CASSGPGQGEETQFF.

This clonotype was observed a handful of times. V usage is TRBV2 and J usage is TRBJ1-1; 8 bases align to TRBD1. This CDR3 is built from 14 residues. The V and J ends lost 5 bases and 5 bases, in that order; junction bases with no gene match: 7. Per the germline V gene, CDR1 is SNHLY and CDR2 is FYNNEI. CDR3 DNA: TGTGCCAGCAGTAACGGACAGGGAGGGACTGAAGCTTTCTTT. Its translation: CASSNGQGGTEAFF. Full variable domain (rest looked up from reference TRBV2 and TRBJ1-1): EPEVTQTPSHQVTQMGQEVILRCVPISNHLYFYWYRQILGQKVEFLVSFYNNEISEKSEIFDDQFSVERPDGSNFTLKIRSTKLEDSAMYFCASSNGQGGTEAFFGQGTRLTVV.

This clonotype was picked up a small number of times. This may be a read error: a much more frequent sequence differs by one nucleotide. The chain couples TRBV7-9 to TRBJ2-3; a weak D match, TRBD2 (5 bases). Trimming cost V 4 bases and J 0 bases, with 17 bases left between them. In germline, CDR1 is SEHNR, CDR2 FQNEAQ (reference sequence). CDR3 length: 17 residues. The DNA for the CDR3 is TGTGCCAGCAGCTACCCCTGCGGAGGAGTGAGCACAGATACGCAGTATTTT. As protein: CASSYPCGGVSTDTQYF.

This clonotype was observed at least ten times. The rearrangement joins TRBV20-1 to TRBJ2-5, with a tentative D call TRBD1 (5 bases). The CDR3 has 15 amino acids. CDR1 and CDR2 from the germline V gene are DFQATT and SNEGSKA (reference sequence). V dropped 6 bases and J dropped 1 base, with 18 bases sitting between them. CDR3 in DNA: TGCAGTGCCATAGATTTCCAGGGTCCCCAAGAGACCCAGTACTTC. This sequence encodes CSAIDFQGPQETQYF.

This clonotype was counted many times. The rearrangement joins TRBV2 to TRBJ2-6; D is undetermined. Germline V gives CDR1 SNHLY, CDR2 FYNNEI. The V end lost 6 bases, the J end lost 1 base, and 7 bases lay between the germline ends. This CDR3 is 14 amino acids long. The CDR3 spells CASSRQSGANVLTF. The CDR3 DNA reads as TGTGCCAGCAGCCGCCAATCTGGGGCCAACGTCCTGACTTTC. Filled out from reference TRBV2 and TRBJ2-6, the complete variable domain reads EPEVTQTPSHQVTQMGQEVILRCVPISNHLYFYWYRQILGQKVEFLVSFYNNEISEKSEIFDDQFSVERPDGSNFTLKIRSTKLEDSAMYFCASSRQSGANVLTFGAGSRLTVL.

The genes are TRBV4-2 and TRBJ1-5; 11 positions match TRBD1. Losses at the gene ends were 3 bases for V and 6 bases for J; bases not matched to a gene: 4. The CDR3 is 15 amino acids. Germline assignment: CDR1 LGHNA and CDR2 YNFKEQ. CDR3 sequence reads: CASSQGQGVGQPQHF. CDR3 in DNA: TGTGCCAGCAGCCAGGGACAGGGGGTAGGTCAGCCCCAGCATTTT.

This chain's CDR3 is CASSLLTVADTQYF. The DNA of the CDR3 is TGTGCCAGCAGCTTACTGACAGTGGCAGATACGCAGTATTTT. The chain recombines TRBV7-9 with TRBJ2-3, with D perhaps TRBD1 (5 bases). The CDR3 length is 14 residues. CDR1 SEHNR and CDR2 FQNEAQ come from the germline V gene (reference sequence). V lost 2 bases to trimming and J lost 4 bases, with 10 bases between them.

This clonotype showed up many times. The V call is TRBV15, the J call TRBJ2-7, with 8 bases fitting TRBD1. The CDR3 loop spans 14 amino acids. The germline V gene encodes CDR1 LNHNV and CDR2 YYDKDF (reference sequence). J was trimmed by 5 bases and V by 3 bases; bases with no gene match: 6. The CDR3, as DNA: TGTGCCACCAGCAGCGGACAGGGAACCCACGAGCAGTACTTC. Protein product: CATSSGQGTHEQYF.

This clonotype showed up many times. V usage is TRBV27 and J usage is TRBJ2-3, with a tentative D call TRBD1 (5 bases). CDR1 and CDR2 (germline): MNHEY, SMNVEV (reference sequence). With 5 bases removed from V and 3 bases from J, the gap between germline ends came to 9 bases. This CDR3 is built from 13 residues. CDR3 coding DNA: TGTGCCAGCAGTCACCCAGGGACAGATACGCAGTATTTT. This sequence encodes CASSHPGTDTQYF.

J is TRBJ2-5 and V is TRBV5-6; 7 nucleotides match TRBD1. Trimming removed 4 bases from V and 12 bases from J; junction bases left unmatched: 9. Germline values: CDR1 SGHDT, CDR2 YYEEEE. This CDR3 has 12 amino acids. The chain's CDR3 is CASSPTTGKKYF. The CDR3 coding sequence is TGTGCCAGCAGCCCGACGACAGGGAAGAAGTACTTC. Complete variable domain (other parts from reference TRBV5-6 and TRBJ2-5): DAGVTQSPTHLIKTRGQQVTLRCSPKSGHDTVSWYQQALGQGPQFIFQYYEEEERQRGNFPDRFSGHQFPNYSSELNVNALLLGDSALYLCASSPTTGKKYFGPGTRLLVL.

The count of this clonotype is one. The rearrangement links TRBV13 to TRBJ2-4; D is perhaps TRBD1 (6 bases). The CDR3 is 14 residues long. Trimming removed 5 bases at V and 2 bases at J, with 10 bases between. Germline V gives CDR1 PRHDT, CDR2 FYEKMQ (reference sequence). The CDR3, as DNA: TGTGCCAGCAGCGGACAGCCATCCAAAAACATTCAGTACTTC. This sequence encodes CASSGQPSKNIQYF. The whole variable domain, filled in from reference TRBV13 and TRBJ2-4, reads AAGVIQSPRHLIKEKRETATLKCYPIPRHDTVYWYQQGPGQDPQFLISFYEKMQSDKGSIPDRFSAQQFSDYHSELNMSSLELGDSALYFCASSGQPSKNIQYFGAGTRLSVL.

Comments on this clonotype: One end of the junction is discordant with germline, which a read error may explain. This sequence joins TRBV7-2 and TRBJ2-4; TRBD2 is a possible D gene (5 bases). From germline, CDR1 is SGHTA and CDR2 FQGNSA. The CDR3 is 14 residues long. The CDR3 sequence: CASSLAPSKDIQYF. The DNA of the CDR3 is TGTGCCAGCAGCTTAGCTCCTAGCAAAGACATTCAGTACTTC.

This clonotype was seen a handful of times. The CDR3 coding sequence is TGCAGTGCTAGTAATAGGCCTAATCCCAACGGGCCCCAGTACTTC. This sequence encodes CSASNRPNPNGPQYF. The chain couples TRBV20-1 to TRBJ2-5; D is uncertain. The CDR3 consists of 15 residues. Trimming removed 3 bases from V and 9 bases from J, with 23 bases in between. Germline V gene sequence: CDR1 DFQATT, CDR2 SNEGSKA (reference sequence).